Presented here are 3 T cell receptor beta chains from one specimen sequenced in a study of CD8 T cells in ankylosing spondylitis. TCRdb ran MiXCR on the 5' RACE reads and lists one entry per CDR3 protein. Found here are 200,000 or so distinct CDR3 sequences, approximately 18% of them singletons; the top ten hold around 4.5%. The specimen was blood, either unsorted or a sorted T cell fraction (not recorded which). Every receptor here comes from a male donor between 5 and 35 years old with ankylosing spondylitis or in good health (not recorded which).

The chain joins TRBV5-6 to TRBJ2-1, with D perhaps being TRBD1 or TRBD2 (5 bases each). The CDR3 is made up of 14 amino acids. CDR1 and CDR2 (germline): SGHDT, YYEEEE. V was pared by 0 bases and J by 9 bases, with 13 bases between. The CDR3 here is CASSLGDGVGEQFF. CDR3 nucleotide sequence: TGTGCCAGCAGCTTGGGGGACGGGGTCGGTGAGCAGTTCTTC.

This clonotype was detected ten times or more. The genes are TRBV12-3 or TRBV12-4 and TRBJ2-3, with 8 bases that match TRBD2. With V trimmed by 4 bases and J by 1 base, 7 bases remained unmatched. The CDR3 is 16 residues long. The CDR3 reads CASSYYPGGRTDTQYF. CDR3 sequence (DNA): TGTGCCAGCAGTTATTACCCGGGAGGGCGCACAGATACGCAGTATTTT.

This clonotype was picked up one time. The genes are TRBV20-1 and TRBJ2-1; D not resolved. The germline V and J ends were trimmed by 0 bases and 3 bases, with 15 bases remaining between them. This CDR3 contains 16 residues. Germline-derived CDR1 and CDR2 are DFQATT and SNEGSKA (reference sequence). CDR3 DNA sequence: TGCAGTGCTAGAGATCCTAAAACGGTCGACTACAATGAGCAGTTCTTC. Its translation: CSARDPKTVDYNEQFF.